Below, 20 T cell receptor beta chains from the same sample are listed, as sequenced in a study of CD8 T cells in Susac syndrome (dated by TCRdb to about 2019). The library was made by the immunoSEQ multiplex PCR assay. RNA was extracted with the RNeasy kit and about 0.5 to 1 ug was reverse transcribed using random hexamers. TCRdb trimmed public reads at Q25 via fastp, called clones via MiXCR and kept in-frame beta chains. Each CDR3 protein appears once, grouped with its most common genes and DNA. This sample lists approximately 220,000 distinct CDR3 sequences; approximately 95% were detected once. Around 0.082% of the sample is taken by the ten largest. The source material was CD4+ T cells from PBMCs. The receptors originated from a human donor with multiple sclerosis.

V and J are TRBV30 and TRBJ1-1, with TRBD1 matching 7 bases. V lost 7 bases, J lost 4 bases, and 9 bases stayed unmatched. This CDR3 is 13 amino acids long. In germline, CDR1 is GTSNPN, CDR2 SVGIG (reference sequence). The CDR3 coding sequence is TGTGCCTACCGACACTCAGGGGGCACTGAAGCTTTCTTT. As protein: CAYRHSGGTEAFF.

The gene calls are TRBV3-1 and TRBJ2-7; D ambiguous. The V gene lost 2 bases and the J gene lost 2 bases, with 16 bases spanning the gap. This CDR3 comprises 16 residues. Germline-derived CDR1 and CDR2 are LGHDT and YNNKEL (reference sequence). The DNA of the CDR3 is TGTGCCAGCAGCCAACTCCCTAGGGCCGGCACCTACGAGCAGTACTTC. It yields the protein CASSQLPRAGTYEQYF.

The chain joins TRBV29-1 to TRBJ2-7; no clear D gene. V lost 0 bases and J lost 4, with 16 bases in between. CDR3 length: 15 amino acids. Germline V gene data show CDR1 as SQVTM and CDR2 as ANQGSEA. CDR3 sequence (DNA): TGCAGCGTTGAAGATACGTCTGGGGAATTGTACGAGCAGTACTTC. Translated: CSVEDTSGELYEQYF.

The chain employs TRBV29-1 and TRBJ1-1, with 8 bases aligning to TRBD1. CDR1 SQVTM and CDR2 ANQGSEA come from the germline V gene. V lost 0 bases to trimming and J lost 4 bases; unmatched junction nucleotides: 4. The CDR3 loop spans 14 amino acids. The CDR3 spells CSVEDRGHGTEAFF. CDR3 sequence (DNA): TGCAGCGTTGAAGACAGGGGGCACGGCACTGAAGCTTTCTTT.

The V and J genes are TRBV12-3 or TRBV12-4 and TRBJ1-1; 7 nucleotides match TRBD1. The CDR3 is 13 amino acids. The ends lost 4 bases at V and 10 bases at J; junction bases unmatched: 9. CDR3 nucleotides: TGTGCCAGCAGTTCGTCAGGGGGAAGGGTAGCTTTCTTT. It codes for CASSSSGGRVAFF.

The CDR3 coding sequence is TGTGCCAGCAGCTCCGGACGGGACTATGGCTACACCTTC. Its protein is CASSSGRDYGYTF. The chain uses TRBV12-3 or TRBV12-4 and TRBJ1-2; D remains ambiguous. V was shortened by 6 bases and J by 3 bases, with 11 bases between the two germline ends. The CDR3 contains 13 residues.

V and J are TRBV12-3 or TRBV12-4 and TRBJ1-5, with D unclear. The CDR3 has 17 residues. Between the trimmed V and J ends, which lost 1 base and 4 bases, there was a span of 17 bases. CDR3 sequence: CASSLGHSAPTNQPQHF. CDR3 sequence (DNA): TGTGCCAGCAGTTTAGGGCACAGTGCCCCGACTAATCAGCCCCAGCATTTT.

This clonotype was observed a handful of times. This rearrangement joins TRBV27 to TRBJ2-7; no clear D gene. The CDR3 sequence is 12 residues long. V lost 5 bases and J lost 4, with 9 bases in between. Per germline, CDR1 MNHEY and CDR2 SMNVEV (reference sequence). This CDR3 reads CASSPSRYEQYF. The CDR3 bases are TGTGCCAGCAGTCCCTCCCGGTACGAGCAGTACTTC.

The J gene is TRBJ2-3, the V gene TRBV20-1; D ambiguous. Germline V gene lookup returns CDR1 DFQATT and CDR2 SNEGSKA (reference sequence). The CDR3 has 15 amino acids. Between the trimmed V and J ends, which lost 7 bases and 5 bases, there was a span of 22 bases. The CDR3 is CSVVKAGGSKDTQYF. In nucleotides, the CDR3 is TGCAGTGTGGTGAAGGCCGGTGGGTCGAAAGATACGCAGTATTTT.

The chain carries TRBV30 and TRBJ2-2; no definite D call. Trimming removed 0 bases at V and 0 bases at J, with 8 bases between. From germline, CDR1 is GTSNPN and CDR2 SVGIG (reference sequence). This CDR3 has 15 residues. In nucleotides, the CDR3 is TGTGCCTGGAGTGTTGGGGTTCCGAACACCGGGGAGCTGTTTTTT. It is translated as CAWSVGVPNTGELFF.

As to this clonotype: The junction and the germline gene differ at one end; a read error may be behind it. The CDR3 region is CASSQVGGTEAFF. DNA of the CDR3: TGTGCCAGCAGTCAAGTTGGCGGCACTGAAGCTTTCTTT. The rearrangement links TRBV3-1 to TRBJ1-1; unclear D gene. CDR1 is LGHDT, CDR2 YNNKEL, per germline (reference sequence). The CDR3 spans 13 residues.

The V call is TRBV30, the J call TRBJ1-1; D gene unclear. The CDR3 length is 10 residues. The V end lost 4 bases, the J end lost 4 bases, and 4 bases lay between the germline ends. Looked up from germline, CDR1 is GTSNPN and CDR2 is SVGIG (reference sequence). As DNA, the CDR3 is TGTGCCTGGAAGGGCACTGAAGCTTTCTTT. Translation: CAWKGTEAFF. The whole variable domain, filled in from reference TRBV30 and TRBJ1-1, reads SQTIHQWPATLVQPVGSPLSLECTVEGTSNPNLYWYRQAAGRGLQLLFYSVGIGQISSEVPQNLSASRPQDRQFILSSKKLLLSDSGFYLCAWKGTEAFFGQGTRLTVV.

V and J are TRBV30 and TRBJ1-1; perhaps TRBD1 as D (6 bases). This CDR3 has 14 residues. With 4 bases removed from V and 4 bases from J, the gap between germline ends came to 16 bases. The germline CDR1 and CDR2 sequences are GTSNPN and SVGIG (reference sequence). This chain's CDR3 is CAWKTLQGGTEAFF. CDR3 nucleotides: TGTGCCTGGAAGACTTTACAGGGAGGCACTGAAGCTTTCTTT. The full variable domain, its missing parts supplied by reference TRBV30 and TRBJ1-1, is SQTIHQWPATLVQPVGSPLSLECTVEGTSNPNLYWYRQAAGRGLQLLFYSVGIGQISSEVPQNLSASRPQDRQFILSSKKLLLSDSGFYLCAWKTLQGGTEAFFGQGTRLTVV.

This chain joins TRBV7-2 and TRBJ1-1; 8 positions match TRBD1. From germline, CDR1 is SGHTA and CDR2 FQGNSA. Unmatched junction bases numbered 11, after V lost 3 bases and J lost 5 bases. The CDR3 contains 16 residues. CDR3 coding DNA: TGTGCCAGCAGCTTCTCTCCGACAGGGGTTGGGACTGAAGCTTTCTTT. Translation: CASSFSPTGVGTEAFF.

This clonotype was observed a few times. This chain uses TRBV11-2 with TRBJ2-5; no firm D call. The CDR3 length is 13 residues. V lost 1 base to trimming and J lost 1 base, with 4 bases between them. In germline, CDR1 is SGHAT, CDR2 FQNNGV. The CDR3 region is CASSLGSQETQYF. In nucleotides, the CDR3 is TGTGCCAGCAGCTTAGGCAGCCAAGAGACCCAGTACTTC.

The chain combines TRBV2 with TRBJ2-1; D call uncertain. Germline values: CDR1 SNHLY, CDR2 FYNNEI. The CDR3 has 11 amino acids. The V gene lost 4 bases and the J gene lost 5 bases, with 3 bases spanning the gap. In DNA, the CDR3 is TGTGCCAGCAGTGCCCACAATGAGCAGTTCTTC. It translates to CASSAHNEQFF.

CDR3 sequence reads: CSATRDSYEQYF. The CDR3 DNA is TGCAGTGCCACTCGGGACTCCTACGAGCAGTACTTC. This chain connects TRBV20-1 to TRBJ2-7; weak D call: TRBD2 (5 bases). V lost 6 bases and J 0 bases, leaving 9 bases between the germline ends. The CDR3 length is 12 residues. CDR1 and CDR2 from the germline V gene are DFQATT and SNEGSKA (reference sequence).

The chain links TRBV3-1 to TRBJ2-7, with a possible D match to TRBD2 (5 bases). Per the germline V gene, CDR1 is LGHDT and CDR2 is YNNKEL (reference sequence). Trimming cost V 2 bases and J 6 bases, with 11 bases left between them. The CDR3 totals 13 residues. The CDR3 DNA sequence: TGTGCCAGCAGCCAATATGGGAGCGGCGAGCAGTACTTC. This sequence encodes CASSQYGSGEQYF.

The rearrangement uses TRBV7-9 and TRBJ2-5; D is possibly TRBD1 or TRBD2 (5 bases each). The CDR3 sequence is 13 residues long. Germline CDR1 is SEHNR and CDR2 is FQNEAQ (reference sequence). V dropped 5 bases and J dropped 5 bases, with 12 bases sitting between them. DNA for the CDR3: TGTGCCAGCAGCAAGAGGGGTCTTGAGACCCAGTACTTC. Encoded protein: CASSKRGLETQYF.

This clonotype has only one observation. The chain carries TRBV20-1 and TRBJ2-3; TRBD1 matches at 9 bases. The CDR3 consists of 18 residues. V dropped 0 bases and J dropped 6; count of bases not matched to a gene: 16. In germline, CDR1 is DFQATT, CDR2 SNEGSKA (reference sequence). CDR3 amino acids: CSARDIRGGGQGRDTQYF. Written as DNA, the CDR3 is TGCAGTGCTAGAGATATAAGAGGAGGCGGACAGGGGAGGGATACGCAGTATTTT.